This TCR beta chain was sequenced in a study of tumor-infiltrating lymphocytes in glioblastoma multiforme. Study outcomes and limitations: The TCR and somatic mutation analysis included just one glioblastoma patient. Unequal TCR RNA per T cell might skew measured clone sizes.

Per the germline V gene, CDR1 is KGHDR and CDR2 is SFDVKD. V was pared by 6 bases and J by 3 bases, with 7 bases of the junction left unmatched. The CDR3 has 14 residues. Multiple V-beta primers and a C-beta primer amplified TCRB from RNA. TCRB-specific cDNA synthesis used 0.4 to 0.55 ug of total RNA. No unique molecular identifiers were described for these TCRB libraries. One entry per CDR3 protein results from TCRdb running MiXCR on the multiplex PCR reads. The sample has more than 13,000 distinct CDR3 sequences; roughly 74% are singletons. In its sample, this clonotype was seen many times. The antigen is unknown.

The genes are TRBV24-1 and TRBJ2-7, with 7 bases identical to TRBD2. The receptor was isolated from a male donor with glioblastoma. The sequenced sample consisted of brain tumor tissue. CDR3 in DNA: TGTGCCACCAGTCGAGAGCGGGGAGTCTACGAGCAGTACTTC. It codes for CATSRERGVYEQYF.